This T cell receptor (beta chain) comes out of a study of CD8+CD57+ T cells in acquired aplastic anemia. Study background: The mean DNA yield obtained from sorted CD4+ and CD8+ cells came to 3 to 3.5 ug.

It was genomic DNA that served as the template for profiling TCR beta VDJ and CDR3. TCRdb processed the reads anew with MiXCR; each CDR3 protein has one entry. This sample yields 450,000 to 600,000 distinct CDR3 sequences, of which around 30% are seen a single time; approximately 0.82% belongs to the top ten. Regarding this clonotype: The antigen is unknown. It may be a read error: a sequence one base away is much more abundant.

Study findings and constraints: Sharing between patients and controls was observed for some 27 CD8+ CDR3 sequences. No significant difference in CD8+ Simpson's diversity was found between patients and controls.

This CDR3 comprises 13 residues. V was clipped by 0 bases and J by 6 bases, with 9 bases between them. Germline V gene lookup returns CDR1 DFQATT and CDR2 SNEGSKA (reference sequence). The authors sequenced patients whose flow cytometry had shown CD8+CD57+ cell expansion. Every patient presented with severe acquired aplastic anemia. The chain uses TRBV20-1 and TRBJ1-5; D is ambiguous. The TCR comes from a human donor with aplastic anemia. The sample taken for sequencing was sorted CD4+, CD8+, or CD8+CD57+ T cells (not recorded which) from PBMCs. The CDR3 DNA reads TGCAGTGCTAGAGATAGGAACAGTCAGCCCCAGCATTTT. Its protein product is CSARDRNSQPQHF.